A single sample is the source of the 28 T cell receptor beta chains below, sequenced in a study of blood T cell repertoires in COVID-19. The repertoire was sequenced with immunoSEQ multiplex PCR; TCRdb's copy has only in-frame clones and lacks some. The data contain 250,000 or so clones, about nine tenths of them seen just once; the ten biggest clones take up roughly 0.89%. The sample was peripheral blood. The receptors here all came from a man aged 25 to 45 with COVID-19, enrolled during active disease.

The V and J genes are TRBV5-6 and TRBJ1-2; D gene uncertain. The CDR3 contains 12 residues. V lost 7 bases and J lost 2, with 9 bases in between. The germline V gene encodes CDR1 SGHDT and CDR2 YYEEEE. This CDR3 is CASGRENYGYTF. For the CDR3, the DNA is TGTGCCAGCGGTCGGGAAAACTATGGCTACACCTTC.

The chain combines TRBV5-5 with TRBJ2-1; TRBD2 aligns across 8 bases. Trimming took 0 bases from V and 8 from J; bases not matched to a gene: 10. This CDR3 has 16 residues. Germline V gene lookup returns CDR1 SGHKS and CDR2 YYEKEE (reference sequence). The CDR3 DNA reads TGTGCCAGCAGCTTGGCCCCGGGACTAGTCTTCGATGAGCAGTTCTTC. This encodes CASSLAPGLVFDEQFF. Full variable domain (remainder filled in from reference TRBV5-5 and TRBJ2-1): DAGVTQSPTHLIKTRGQQVTLRCSPISGHKSVSWYQQVLGQGPQFIFQYYEKEERGRGNFPDRFSARQFPNYSSELNVNALLLGDSALYLCASSLAPGLVFDEQFFGPGTRLTVL.

This clone has a single count. This chain connects TRBV29-1 to TRBJ2-5; D perhaps matches TRBD2 (5 bases). The CDR3 contains 12 residues. Germline CDR1 SQVTM, CDR2 ANQGSEA. With 4 bases removed from V and 0 bases from J, the gap between germline ends came to 6 bases. The CDR3 sequence: CSVGGNQETQYF. The CDR3 nucleotides are TGCAGCGTTGGAGGGAACCAAGAGACCCAGTACTTC.

The chain links TRBV6-5 to TRBJ2-3, with TRBD1 identical over 7 bases. J gave up 3 bases and V 6 bases, and 6 bases lay outside the gene matches. Germline V gene lookup returns CDR1 MNHEY and CDR2 SVGAGI. The CDR3 sequence is 14 residues long. The CDR3 reads CASSSGTATDTQYF. The CDR3 DNA reads as TGTGCCAGCAGCTCCGGGACAGCAACAGATACGCAGTATTTT.

This chain connects TRBV5-1 to TRBJ1-2; TRBD1 matches at 9 bases. CDR3 length: 15 amino acids. Unmatched junction bases numbered 5, after V lost 0 bases and J lost 5 bases. Germline CDR1 reads SGHRS; CDR2 reads YFSETQ. CDR3 nucleotide sequence: TGCGCCAGCAGCTTGGGGGGGACAGGGACTTATGGCTACACCTTC. Translating gives CASSLGGTGTYGYTF.

The chain is built from TRBV5-1 and TRBJ1-1; D is undetermined. There are 14 residues in the CDR3. V was shortened by 4 bases and J by 5 bases, with 15 bases between the two germline ends. CDR1 is SGHRS, CDR2 YFSETQ, per germline. CDR3 DNA sequence: TGCGCCAGCAGCCAAGGCCAGACGGGGACTGAAGCTTTCTTT. Translating gives CASSQGQTGTEAFF.

V and J are TRBV15 and TRBJ2-1, with D possibly TRBD2 on 5 matching bases. This CDR3 has 12 amino acids. Germline assignment: CDR1 LNHNV and CDR2 YYDKDF (reference sequence). Trimming pared 5 bases from V and 7 bases from J, leaving 9 bases between. CDR3 in amino acids: CATSARGNEQFF. Written as DNA, the CDR3 is TGTGCCACCAGCGCCCGGGGAAATGAGCAGTTCTTC.

The chain couples TRBV30 to TRBJ1-1; 7 bases are shared with TRBD1. Per the germline V gene, CDR1 is GTSNPN and CDR2 is SVGIG (reference sequence). CDR3 length: 15 residues. Unmatched junction bases numbered 10, after V lost 0 bases and J lost 6 bases. CDR3 nucleotide sequence: TGTGCCTGGAGTGTCTCAAGACAGGGTCGGGCTGAAGCTTTCTTT. It specifies CAWSVSRQGRAEAFF.

This clone is a singleton in its sample. The chain has TRBV27 and TRBJ1-2, with 8 bases identical to TRBD1. Trimming took 7 bases from V and 6 from J; bases not matched to a gene: 10. The CDR3 has 14 residues. Germline CDR1 MNHEY, CDR2 SMNVEV (reference sequence). CDR3 sequence (DNA): TGTGCCAGCAAAACGACAGGGGACGGGCATGGCTACACCTTC. This translates into CASKTTGDGHGYTF.

J is TRBJ2-5 and V is TRBV2, with 10 bases aligning to TRBD2. CDR3 length equals 15 residues. V was clipped by 7 bases and J by 2 bases; unmatched bases: 7. From germline, CDR1 is SNHLY and CDR2 FYNNEI. The CDR3 is CASKGLATWQETQYF. DNA for the CDR3: TGTGCCAGCAAGGGACTAGCGACCTGGCAAGAGACCCAGTACTTC.

A single count supports this clone. At one boundary the junction diverges from the germline segment, which might be a read error. The V call is TRBV7-2, the J call TRBJ2-2; TRBD1 aligns across 9 bases. This CDR3 spans 14 amino acids. In germline, CDR1 is SGHTA, CDR2 FQGNSA. This CDR3 is CASSPRTGARGAVF. In DNA form, the CDR3 reads TGTGCCAGCAGCCCCAGGACAGGGGCACGGGGAGCTGTTTTT.

The rearrangement uses TRBV12-3 or TRBV12-4 and TRBJ2-7; tentative D call: TRBD2 (6 bases). The V gene lost 6 bases and the J gene lost 10 bases, with 19 bases spanning the gap. The CDR3 totals 13 residues. CDR3: CASSRGTFFNQYF. The DNA for the CDR3 is TGTGCCAGCAGCCGTGGGACTTTTTTCAACCAGTACTTC.

The rearrangement joins TRBV4-1 to TRBJ2-7, with 12 bases fitting TRBD1. Unmatched junction bases numbered 7, after V lost 3 bases and J lost 7 bases. Germline assignment: CDR1 MGHRA and CDR2 YSYEKL. The CDR3 consists of 15 residues. This CDR3 reads CASSQTGTGGEEQYF. CDR3 sequence (DNA): TGCGCCAGCAGCCAGACCGGGACAGGGGGCGAGGAGCAGTACTTC.

V usage is TRBV5-4 and J usage is TRBJ2-7; perhaps TRBD1 as D (6 bases). Germline CDR1 and CDR2: SGHNT and YYREEE (reference sequence). This CDR3 contains 12 residues. The V end lost 3 bases, the J end lost 5 bases, and 9 bases lay between the germline ends. The CDR3, as DNA: TGTGCCAGCAGCTCAACAGGGCACGAGCAGTACTTC. This encodes CASSSTGHEQYF.

The chain links TRBV6-5 to TRBJ1-2, with 7 nucleotides matching TRBD1. The length of the CDR3 is 11 residues. CDR1 and CDR2 from the germline V gene are MNHEY and SVGAGI. The V and J ends lost 11 bases and 5 bases, in that order; junction bases with no gene match: 5. The CDR3 loop is CACSGGYGYTF. The CDR3 DNA reads TGTGCCTGCTCAGGGGGATATGGCTACACCTTC.

This clone appeared once. Other DNA sequences in this specimen translate into the identical CDR3. The chain is built from TRBV19 and TRBJ1-5, with a tentative D call TRBD1 (5 bases). V dropped 5 bases and J dropped 0 bases, with 11 bases sitting between them. There are 15 residues in the CDR3. The germline V gene encodes CDR1 LNHDA and CDR2 SQIVND (reference sequence). This CDR3 is CASSEQAYSNQPQHF. The CDR3 DNA reads TGTGCCAGTAGTGAACAGGCTTATAGCAATCAGCCCCAGCATTTT.

The J gene is TRBJ1-6, the V gene TRBV4-1; D might be TRBD1 (5 bases). The V end lost 3 bases, the J end lost 7 bases, and 13 bases lay between the germline ends. The CDR3 runs to 15 residues. Germline-derived CDR1 and CDR2 are MGHRA and YSYEKL. The CDR3: CASSQTGLPNSPLHF. The CDR3 DNA is TGCGCCAGCAGCCAGACGGGACTCCCAAATTCACCCCTCCACTTT.

The chain combines TRBV28 with TRBJ1-4; D is uncertain. Trimming shortened V by 5 bases and J by 5 bases, and 12 bases separated the two germline ends. The CDR3 contains 14 residues. Germline assignment: CDR1 MDHEN and CDR2 SYDVKM. The CDR3 nucleotides are TGTGCCAGCAGTCCCCAGGCGATCAATGAAAAACTGTTTTTT. Translated: CASSPQAINEKLFF. Looking up the rest from reference TRBV28 and TRBJ1-4 gives the full variable domain: DVKVTQSSRYLVKRTGEKVFLECVQDMDHENMFWYRQDPGLGLRLIYFSYDVKMKEKGDIPEGYSVSREKKERFSLILESASTNQTSMYLCASSPQAINEKLFFGSGTQLSVL.

This chain joins TRBV7-9 and TRBJ2-2; 8 bases match TRBD1. Losses at the gene ends were 8 bases for V and 4 bases for J; bases not matched to a gene: 9. Per the germline V gene, CDR1 is SEHNR and CDR2 is FQNEAQ (reference sequence). This CDR3 spans 15 amino acids. DNA for the CDR3: TGTGCCAGCCCGGCAGGGGGCTTGCTCACCGGGGAGCTGTTTTTT. Translated, it gives CASPAGGLLTGELFF.

The CDR3 DNA reads TGTGCCAGCAAAATTCACTACGAGCAGTACTTC. It codes for CASKIHYEQYF. The chain joins TRBV25-1 to TRBJ2-7; D unclear. Germline CDR1 and CDR2: MGHDK and SYGVNS. The CDR3 has 11 amino acids. The ends were cut back, 7 bases at V and 3 bases at J, with 7 bases in the middle.

The chain has TRBV5-1 and TRBJ2-2; tentative D call: TRBD1 (6 bases). V was pared by 0 bases and J by 1 base, with 10 bases between. The CDR3 covers 16 residues. In germline, CDR1 is SGHRS, CDR2 YFSETQ. This CDR3 reads CASSLEGVLNTGELFF. CDR3 DNA: TGCGCCAGCAGCTTGGAGGGGGTTCTGAACACCGGGGAGCTGTTTTTT.

The gene calls are TRBV19 and TRBJ1-6, with 8 bases matching TRBD1. The CDR3 loop spans 17 amino acids. The ends lost 3 bases at V and 2 bases at J; junction bases unmatched: 6. Germline assignment: CDR1 LNHDA and CDR2 SQIVND (reference sequence). Here the CDR3 DNA reads TGTGCCAGTAGTATCCACGACAGGGGAGCCTATAATTCACCCCTCCACTTT. Protein product: CASSIHDRGAYNSPLHF.

This clone is a singleton in its sample. The chain uses TRBV20-1 and TRBJ1-3; TRBD1 aligns across 7 bases. The CDR3 is made up of 14 amino acids. CDR1 and CDR2 (germline): DFQATT, SNEGSKA (reference sequence). V lost 3 bases to trimming and J lost 5 bases; unmatched junction nucleotides: 7. The CDR3 reads CSASPRQGRNTIYF. CDR3 bases: TGCAGTGCTAGTCCGCGACAGGGAAGAAACACCATATATTTT.

The chain couples TRBV2 to TRBJ2-2; D might be TRBD1 (6 bases). CDR3 length: 17 amino acids. V shed 2 bases and J shed 7 bases, with 20 bases lying between them. Germline CDR1 and CDR2: SNHLY and FYNNEI. The CDR3 nucleotides are TGTGCCAGCAGTGAAATAGGTCAGGGGCCGGGCGACGGGGAGCTGTTTTTT. Its translation is CASSEIGQGPGDGELFF.

This clone was seen only once. The chain uses TRBV7-3 and TRBJ2-3; tentatively, D is TRBD2 (6 bases). The CDR3 length is 15 residues. Germline-derived CDR1 and CDR2 are SGHTA and FQGTGA. V lost 2 bases to trimming and J lost 7 bases, with 16 bases between them. The CDR3 sequence is CASSLYSGPGYTQYF. CDR3 in DNA: TGTGCCAGCAGCTTATATAGCGGACCCGGATATACGCAGTATTTT.

This clone was seen only once. The rearrangement uses TRBV5-6 and TRBJ2-2; maybe TRBD1 (6 bases). The V and J ends lost 3 bases and 1 base respectively, with 10 bases between them. The V gene's germline CDR1 is SGHDT and CDR2 YYEEEE. The CDR3 has 15 amino acids. The CDR3 DNA sequence: TGTGCCAGCAGCTGGGGACACGTGAACACCGGGGAGCTGTTTTTT. Translating gives CASSWGHVNTGELFF.

V usage is TRBV19 and J usage is TRBJ1-4, with D perhaps TRBD1 (5 bases). This CDR3 has 13 residues. Per the germline V gene, CDR1 is LNHDA and CDR2 is SQIVND (reference sequence). With 5 bases removed from V and 5 bases from J, the gap between germline ends came to 9 bases. In DNA form, the CDR3 reads TGTGCCAGTAGTCGACAGAAGAATGAAAAACTGTTTTTT. Protein: CASSRQKNEKLFF.

This chain links TRBV11-2 with TRBJ1-2; weak D call: TRBD1 (5 bases). CDR1 SGHAT and CDR2 FQNNGV come from the germline V gene. Between the trimmed V and J ends, which lost 4 bases and 10 bases, there was a span of 13 bases. The CDR3 is 12 residues long. The CDR3 here is CASSSDSFSYTF. DNA for the CDR3: TGTGCCAGCAGCTCCGACAGTTTTTCCTACACCTTC.